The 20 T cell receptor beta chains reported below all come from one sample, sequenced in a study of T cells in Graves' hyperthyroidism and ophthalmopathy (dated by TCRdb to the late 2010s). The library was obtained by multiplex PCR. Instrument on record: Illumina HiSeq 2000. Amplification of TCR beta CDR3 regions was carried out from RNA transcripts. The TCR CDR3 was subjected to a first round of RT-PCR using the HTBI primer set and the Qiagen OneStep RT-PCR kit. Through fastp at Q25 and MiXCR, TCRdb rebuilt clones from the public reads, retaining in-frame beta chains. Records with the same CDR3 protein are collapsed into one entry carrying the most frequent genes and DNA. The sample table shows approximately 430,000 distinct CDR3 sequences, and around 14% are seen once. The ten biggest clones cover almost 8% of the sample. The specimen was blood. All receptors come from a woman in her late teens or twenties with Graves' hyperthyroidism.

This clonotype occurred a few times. The CDR3 is CASTSLRQNTEAFF. The CDR3 region has the DNA TGTGCCAGTACTTCCCTAAGACAGAACACTGAAGCTTTCTTT. V is TRBV19 and J is TRBJ1-1; no clear D. The length of the CDR3 is 14 residues. Germline V gene sequence: CDR1 LNHDA, CDR2 SQIVND (reference sequence). The V gene lost 7 bases and the J gene lost 1 base, with 13 bases spanning the gap.

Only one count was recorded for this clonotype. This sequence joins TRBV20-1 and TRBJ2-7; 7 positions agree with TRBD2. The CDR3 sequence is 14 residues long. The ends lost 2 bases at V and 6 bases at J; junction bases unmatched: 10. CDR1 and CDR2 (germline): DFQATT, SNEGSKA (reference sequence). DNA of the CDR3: TGCAGTGCTAGATCCGCGCCTAGCGGCTCCGAGCAGTACTTC. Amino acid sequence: CSARSAPSGSEQYF.

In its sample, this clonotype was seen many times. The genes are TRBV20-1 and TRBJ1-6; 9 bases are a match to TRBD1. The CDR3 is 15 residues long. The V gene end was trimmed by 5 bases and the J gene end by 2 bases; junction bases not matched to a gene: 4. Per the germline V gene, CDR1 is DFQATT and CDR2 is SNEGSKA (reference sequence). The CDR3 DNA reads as TGCAGTGCTCTACAGGGGGCGGCCTATAATTCACCCCTCCACTTT. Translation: CSALQGAAYNSPLHF.

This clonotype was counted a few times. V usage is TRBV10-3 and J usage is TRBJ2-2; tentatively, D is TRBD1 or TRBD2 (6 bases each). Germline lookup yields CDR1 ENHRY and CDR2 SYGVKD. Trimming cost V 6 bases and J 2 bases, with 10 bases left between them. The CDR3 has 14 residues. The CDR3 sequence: CAIRPGANTGELFF. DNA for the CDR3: TGTGCCATCAGACCGGGGGCCAACACCGGGGAGCTGTTTTTT.

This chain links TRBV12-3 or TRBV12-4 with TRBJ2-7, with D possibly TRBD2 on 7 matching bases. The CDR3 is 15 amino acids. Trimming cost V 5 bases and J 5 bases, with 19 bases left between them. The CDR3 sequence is CASSRGRREFNEQYF. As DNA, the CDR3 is TGTGCCAGCAGTCGGGGGCGGCGGGAGTTCAACGAGCAGTACTTC.

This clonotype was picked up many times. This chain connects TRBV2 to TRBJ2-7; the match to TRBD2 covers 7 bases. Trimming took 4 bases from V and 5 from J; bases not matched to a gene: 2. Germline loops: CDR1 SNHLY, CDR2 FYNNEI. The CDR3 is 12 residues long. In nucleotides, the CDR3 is TGTGCCAGCAGTGGAGCGGGGAACGAGCAGTACTTC. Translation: CASSGAGNEQYF.

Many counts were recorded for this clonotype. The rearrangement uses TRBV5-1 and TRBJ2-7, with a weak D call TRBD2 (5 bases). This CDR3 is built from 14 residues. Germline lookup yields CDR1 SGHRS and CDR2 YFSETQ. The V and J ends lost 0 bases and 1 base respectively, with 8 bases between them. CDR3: CASSLEPGSYEQYF. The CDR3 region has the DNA TGCGCCAGCAGCTTGGAGCCGGGGTCCTACGAGCAGTACTTC.

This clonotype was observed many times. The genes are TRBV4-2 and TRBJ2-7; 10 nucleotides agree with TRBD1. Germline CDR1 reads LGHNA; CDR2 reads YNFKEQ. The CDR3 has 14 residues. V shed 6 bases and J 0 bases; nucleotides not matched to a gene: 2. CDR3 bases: TGTGCCAGCAGTCGGGACAGGGGCTCCTACGAGCAGTACTTC. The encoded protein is CASSRDRGSYEQYF.

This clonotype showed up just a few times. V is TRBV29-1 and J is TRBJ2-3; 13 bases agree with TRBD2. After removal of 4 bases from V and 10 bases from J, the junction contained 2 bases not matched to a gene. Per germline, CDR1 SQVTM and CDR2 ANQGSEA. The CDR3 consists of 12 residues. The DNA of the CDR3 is TGCAGCGTTGGACTAGCGGGAGGCGCGCAGTATTTT. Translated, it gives CSVGLAGGAQYF.

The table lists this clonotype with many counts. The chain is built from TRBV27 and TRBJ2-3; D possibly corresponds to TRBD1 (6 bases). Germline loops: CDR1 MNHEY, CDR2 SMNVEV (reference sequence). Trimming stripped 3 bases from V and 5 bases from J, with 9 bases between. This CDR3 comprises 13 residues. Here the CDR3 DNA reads TGTGCCAGCAGTTTCCTAGGGGGAGATACGCAGTATTTT. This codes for CASSFLGGDTQYF.

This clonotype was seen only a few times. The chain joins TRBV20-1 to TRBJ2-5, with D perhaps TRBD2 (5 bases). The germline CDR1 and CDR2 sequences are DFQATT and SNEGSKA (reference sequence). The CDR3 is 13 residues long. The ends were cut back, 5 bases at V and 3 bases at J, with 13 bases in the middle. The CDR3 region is CSAGPGNKETQYF. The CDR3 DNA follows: TGCAGTGCTGGACCGGGGAACAAAGAGACCCAGTACTTC.

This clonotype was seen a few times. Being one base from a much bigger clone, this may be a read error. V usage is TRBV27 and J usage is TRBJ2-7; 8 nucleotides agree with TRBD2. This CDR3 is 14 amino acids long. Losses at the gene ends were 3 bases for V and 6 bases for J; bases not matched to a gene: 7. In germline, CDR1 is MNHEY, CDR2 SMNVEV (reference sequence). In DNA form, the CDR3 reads TGTGCCAGCAGTTTTGGCTCCGGGGGGGGCGAGCAGTACTTC. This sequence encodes CASSFGSGGGEQYF.

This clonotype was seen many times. The CDR3 protein is CASRPTGTINQPQHF. CDR3 nucleotide sequence: TGTGCCAGCAGGCCGACAGGGACTATCAATCAGCCCCAGCATTTT. The chain combines TRBV6-1 with TRBJ1-5; 7 positions agree with TRBD1. Germline V gives CDR1 MNHNS, CDR2 SASEGT. V dropped 6 bases and J dropped 3; count of bases not matched to a gene: 8. The CDR3 is 15 amino acids.

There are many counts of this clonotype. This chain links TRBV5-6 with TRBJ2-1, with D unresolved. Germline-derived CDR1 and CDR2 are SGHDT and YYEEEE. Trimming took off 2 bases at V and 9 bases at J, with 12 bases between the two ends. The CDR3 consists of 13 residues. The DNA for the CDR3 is TGTGCCAGCAGCTTCGGAAGAAGGTCTGAGCAGTTCTTC. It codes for CASSFGRRSEQFF.

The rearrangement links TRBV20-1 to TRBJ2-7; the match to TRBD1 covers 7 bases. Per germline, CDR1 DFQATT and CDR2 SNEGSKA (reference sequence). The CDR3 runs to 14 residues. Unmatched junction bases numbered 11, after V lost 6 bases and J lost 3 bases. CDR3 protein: CSASAPGQIYEQYF. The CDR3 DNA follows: TGCAGTGCCAGTGCGCCGGGACAGATCTACGAGCAGTACTTC.

CDR3 DNA sequence: TGTGCCAGCAGTGAAGCGCAGGGCGGTACGGAGCAGTTCTTC. It specifies CASSEAQGGTEQFF. The rearrangement links TRBV2 to TRBJ2-1, with D perhaps TRBD1 (5 bases). This CDR3 has 14 amino acids. The ends were cut back, 0 bases at V and 10 bases at J, with 13 bases in the middle. Germline-derived CDR1 and CDR2 are SNHLY and FYNNEI.

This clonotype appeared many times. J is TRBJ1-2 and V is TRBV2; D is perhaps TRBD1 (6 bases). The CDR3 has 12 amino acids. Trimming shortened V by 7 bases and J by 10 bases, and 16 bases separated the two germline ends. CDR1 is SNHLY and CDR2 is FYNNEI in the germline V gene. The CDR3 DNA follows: TGTGCCAGCACTCCCGGGGGGGGCGTCTACACCTTC. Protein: CASTPGGGVYTF.

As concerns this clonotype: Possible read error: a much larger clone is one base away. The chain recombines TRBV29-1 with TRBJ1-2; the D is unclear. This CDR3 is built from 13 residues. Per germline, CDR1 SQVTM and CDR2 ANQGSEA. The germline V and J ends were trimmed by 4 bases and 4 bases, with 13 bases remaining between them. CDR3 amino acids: CSVVERESYGYTF. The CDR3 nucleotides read TGCAGCGTTGTGGAAAGGGAGAGCTATGGCTACACCTTC.

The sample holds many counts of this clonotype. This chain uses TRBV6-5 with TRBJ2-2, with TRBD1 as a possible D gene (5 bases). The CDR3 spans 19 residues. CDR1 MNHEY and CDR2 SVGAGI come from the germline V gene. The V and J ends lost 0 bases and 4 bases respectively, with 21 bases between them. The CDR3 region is CASSYSNGPRRAPTGELFF. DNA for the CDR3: TGTGCCAGCAGTTACTCGAACGGCCCGCGCAGGGCTCCCACCGGGGAGCTGTTTTTT.

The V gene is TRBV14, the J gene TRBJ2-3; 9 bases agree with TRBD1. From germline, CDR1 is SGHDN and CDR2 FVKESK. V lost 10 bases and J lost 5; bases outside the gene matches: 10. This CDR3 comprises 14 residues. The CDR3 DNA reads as TGTGCCAACCGGGACAGGGACTTTCGAGATACGCAGTATTTT. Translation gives CANRDRDFRDTQYF.